A single sample gave rise to the 25 T cell receptor beta chains below, sequenced in a study of identical twins. TCRdb used MiXCR to reprocess the 5' RACE reads, holding one entry per CDR3 protein. The repertoire holds 570,000 or so distinct CDR3 sequences, with over 8.5% as singletons. The same data also went into a second study, on yellow fever vaccine responses in identical twins.

The specimen sequenced was PBMCs. The receptor source for this set is a woman in her late teens or twenties in good health.

This clonotype was recorded a few times. This sequence joins TRBV29-1 and TRBJ2-6, with D maybe TRBD1 (5 bases). The V gene lost 6 bases and the J gene lost 3 bases, with 6 bases spanning the gap. The CDR3 loop spans 12 amino acids. Germline V gene lookup returns CDR1 SQVTM and CDR2 ANQGSEA. The CDR3 spells CSVTGGANVLTF. The CDR3 DNA sequence: TGCAGCGTAACAGGTGGGGCCAACGTCCTGACTTTC.

This rearrangement joins TRBV29-1 to TRBJ1-1; tentatively, D is TRBD1 (5 bases). V gave up 0 bases and J gave up 1 base, with 12 bases separating them. CDR1 and CDR2 from the germline V gene are SQVTM and ANQGSEA. This CDR3 has 15 amino acids. CDR3 loop: CSVEDPWGENTEAFF. The CDR3 DNA is TGCAGCGTTGAAGATCCTTGGGGGGAGAACACTGAAGCTTTCTTT. Based on the CDR3 plus reference TRBV29-1 and TRBJ1-1, the full variable domain is SAVISQKPSRDICQRGTSLTIQCQVDSQVTMMFWYRQQPGQSLTLIATANQGSEATYESGFVIDKFPISRPNLTFSTLTVSNMSPEDSSIYLCSVEDPWGENTEAFFGQGTRLTVV.

At least ten counts were recorded for this clonotype. This sequence joins TRBV20-1 and TRBJ2-3; 9 bases line up with TRBD2. CDR1 and CDR2 from the germline V gene are DFQATT and SNEGSKA (reference sequence). Trimming took 0 bases from V and 6 from J; bases not matched to a gene: 7. This CDR3 is 15 amino acids long. CDR3 sequence reads: CSARDLTSGPDTQYF. In DNA form, the CDR3 reads TGCAGTGCTAGAGATCTGACTAGCGGCCCGGATACGCAGTATTTT.

This clonotype was counted many times. V and J are TRBV20-1 and TRBJ2-3; the match to TRBD2 covers 12 bases. Germline CDR1 is DFQATT and CDR2 is SNEGSKA (reference sequence). The CDR3 length is 16 residues. The ends lost 3 bases at V and 4 bases at J; junction bases unmatched: 8. The CDR3 DNA reads as TGCAGTGCTAGTCGTCTAGCGGGAGGGGTAGCAGATACGCAGTATTTT. This encodes CSASRLAGGVADTQYF.

This clonotype was observed at least ten times. The V call is TRBV18, the J call TRBJ2-7; D may be TRBD2 (5 bases). The CDR3 is 12 residues long. The germline CDR1 and CDR2 sequences are KGHSH and LQKENI. Trimming removed 6 bases from V and 2 bases from J, with 8 bases in between. As DNA, the CDR3 is TGTGCCAGCTCGGCCGGGGCCTACGAGCAGTACTTC. Encoded protein: CASSAGAYEQYF. The full variable domain, with the rest looked up from reference TRBV18 and TRBJ2-7, is NAGVMQNPRHLVRRRGQEARLRCSPMKGHSHVYWYRQLPEEGLKFMVYLQKENIIDESGMPKERFSAEFPKEGPSILRIQQVVRGDSAAYFCASSAGAYEQYFGPGTRLTVT.

This clonotype was observed a handful of times. This chain uses TRBV10-3 with TRBJ1-3, with no clear D. Trimming stripped 3 bases from V and 0 bases from J, with 6 bases between. This CDR3 region has 14 residues. Germline V gives CDR1 ENHRY, CDR2 SYGVKD. In DNA, the CDR3 is TGTGCCATCAGTGAAACAGCCTCTGGAAACACCATATATTTT. Translated, it gives CAISETASGNTIYF.

This clonotype came up a few times. The V call is TRBV29-1, the J call TRBJ2-1, with 7 bases matching TRBD1. CDR1 and CDR2 from the germline V gene are SQVTM and ANQGSEA. The CDR3 extends over 17 amino acids. V shed 7 bases, J shed 4 bases, and the junction held 19 bases outside the gene matches. CDR3: CSAFPRPTGSVYNEQFF. The CDR3 coding sequence is TGCAGCGCCTTTCCCCGCCCGACAGGGTCAGTATACAATGAGCAGTTCTTC.

This clonotype appeared many times. The DNA for the CDR3 is TGTGCCAGCAGTTCCTGGTGGGAAGCCGGGGAGCTGTTTTTT. Protein sequence: CASSSWWEAGELFF. The chain has TRBV12-3 or TRBV12-4 and TRBJ2-2, with no clear D. V was clipped by 4 bases and J by 6 bases, with 12 bases between them. The CDR3 length is 14 residues.

This clonotype was seen many times. The V call is TRBV6-2 or TRBV6-3, the J call TRBJ2-3; D is uncertain. The CDR3 consists of 14 residues. Per the germline V gene, CDR1 is MNHEY and CDR2 is SVGEGT. V lost 0 bases and J lost 2, with 6 bases in between. The CDR3 is CASSYSETTDTQYF. The CDR3 nucleotides are TGTGCCAGCAGTTACTCCGAGACCACAGATACGCAGTATTTT.

This clonotype was recorded many times. The chain employs TRBV28 and TRBJ2-7, with unresolved D. V shed 5 bases and J shed 3 bases, with 8 bases lying between them. The CDR3 runs to 12 residues. CDR1 is MDHEN, CDR2 SYDVKM, per germline. CDR3 bases: TGTGCCAGCAGTCCGCCCCGCTACGAGCAGTACTTC. This encodes CASSPPRYEQYF.

This clonotype was recorded a few times. The chain uses TRBV6-5 and TRBJ2-5; D gene uncertain. V gave up 2 bases and J gave up 0 bases, with 7 bases separating them. Germline V gene lookup returns CDR1 MNHEY and CDR2 SVGAGI. The CDR3 length is 14 residues. The CDR3 here is CASSYDVHQETQYF. DNA for the CDR3: TGTGCCAGCAGTTACGACGTTCACCAAGAGACCCAGTACTTC.

This chain joins TRBV29-1 and TRBJ2-2; 14 positions match TRBD2. CDR3 length equals 18 residues. Germline trimming cut 6 bases from V and 0 bases from J; bases unmatched to any gene: 9. The germline gives CDR1 SQVTM, CDR2 ANQGSEA. The CDR3 loop reads CSVAGTSGSQANTGELFF. The CDR3, as DNA: TGCAGCGTCGCCGGGACTAGCGGGAGTCAGGCGAACACCGGGGAGCTGTTTTTT.

This clonotype appeared a single time. This sequence joins TRBV12-3 or TRBV12-4 and TRBJ2-3, with 7 bases aligning to TRBD2. The CDR3 runs 15 residues. The V and J ends lost 3 bases and 10 bases, in that order; junction bases with no gene match: 13. CDR3 sequence: CASSLAGDRGDAQYF. In DNA, the CDR3 is TGTGCCAGCAGTTTGGCGGGGGACCGGGGTGATGCGCAGTATTTT.

This clonotype was observed a handful of times. V is TRBV10-3 and J is TRBJ2-3; 7 bases align to TRBD2. The V gene's germline CDR1 is ENHRY and CDR2 SYGVKD. Trimming cost V 0 bases and J 2 bases; bases outside gene matches: 11. CDR3 length: 18 residues. This CDR3 is CAISESRRAGVITDTQYF. The DNA for the CDR3 is TGTGCCATCAGTGAGTCGAGACGGGCGGGAGTTATCACAGATACGCAGTATTTT.

This clonotype was seen a handful of times. The chain has TRBV5-1 and TRBJ2-3; 14 nucleotides match TRBD2. CDR3 length: 16 residues. The V and J ends lost 4 bases and 5 bases, in that order; junction bases with no gene match: 6. Germline CDR1 is SGHRS and CDR2 is YFSETQ. CDR3 bases: TGCGCCAGCAGCACGGGACTAGCGGGAGTAATAGATACGCAGTATTTT. This codes for CASSTGLAGVIDTQYF.

Many counts were recorded for this clonotype. The rearrangement uses TRBV20-1 and TRBJ1-1, with TRBD1 identical over 7 bases. Germline CDR1 DFQATT, CDR2 SNEGSKA (reference sequence). V gave up 0 bases and J gave up 0 bases; unmatched junction bases: 4. CDR3 length equals 15 residues. CDR3 in DNA: TGCAGTGCTAGAGAATTCGACAGGGTGAACACTGAAGCTTTCTTT. It codes for CSAREFDRVNTEAFF.

The genes are TRBV30 and TRBJ2-1; D call uncertain. Per the germline V gene, CDR1 is GTSNPN and CDR2 is SVGIG (reference sequence). The V gene lost 5 bases and the J gene lost 3 bases, with 5 bases spanning the gap. The length of the CDR3 is 11 residues. The CDR3 sequence is CAWDHYNEQFF. CDR3 nucleotides: TGTGCCTGGGACCACTACAATGAGCAGTTCTTC.

This clonotype was counted a few times. The chain joins TRBV27 to TRBJ1-5, with D hard to call. The CDR3 covers 13 residues. Germline CDR1 is MNHEY and CDR2 is SMNVEV (reference sequence). V lost 4 bases to trimming and J lost 4 bases, with 8 bases between them. CDR3 loop: CASSYARNQPQHF. The CDR3 DNA sequence: TGTGCCAGCAGTTACGCCCGGAATCAGCCCCAGCATTTT.

This clonotype was detected ten times or more. This chain joins TRBV4-1 and TRBJ2-4; 8 nucleotides line up with TRBD2. J lost 8 bases, V lost 0 bases, and 6 bases had no gene match. The CDR3 is 15 residues long. CDR1 and CDR2 (germline): MGHRA, YSYEKL. CDR3 sequence: CASSQDQAGADIQYF. The CDR3 DNA reads as TGCGCCAGCAGCCAAGACCAAGCGGGAGCGGACATTCAGTACTTC.

Only one count was recorded for this clonotype. The genes are TRBV28 and TRBJ2-4; D remains unclear. V was pared by 10 bases and J by 0 bases, with 28 bases between. The CDR3 is 19 amino acids. Looked up from germline, CDR1 is MDHEN and CDR2 is SYDVKM. The CDR3, as DNA: TGTGCCACCAGCACTGATCCACCGAGGTCACCGTTAGCCAAAAACATTCAGTACTTC. It is translated as CATSTDPPRSPLAKNIQYF. Together with reference TRBV28 and TRBJ2-4, the CDR3 gives the full variable domain: DVKVTQSSRYLVKRTGEKVFLECVQDMDHENMFWYRQDPGLGLRLIYFSYDVKMKEKGDIPEGYSVSREKKERFSLILESASTNQTSMYLCATSTDPPRSPLAKNIQYFGAGTRLSVL.

This chain links TRBV4-1 with TRBJ2-3; 10 nucleotides line up with TRBD2. CDR3 length equals 17 residues. Germline CDR1 and CDR2: MGHRA and YSYEKL. Germline trimming cut 4 bases from V and 0 bases from J; bases unmatched to any gene: 7. The DNA for the CDR3 is TGCGCCAGCAGCCTAACCACGACTAGCGGGAGCACAGATACGCAGTATTTT. Translating gives CASSLTTTSGSTDTQYF.

In this sample, this clonotype turned up a few times. The chain couples TRBV6-2 or TRBV6-3 to TRBJ2-2; 11 bases are a match to TRBD2. With 8 bases clipped from V and 2 bases from J, the junction kept 13 bases outside the gene matches. In germline, CDR1 is MNHEY, CDR2 SVGEGT. The CDR3 spans 18 residues. The CDR3 nucleotides read TGTGCCAGCGGTAACCAGGGACTAGCGGAAAGAAACACCGGGGAGCTGTTTTTT. This translates into CASGNQGLAERNTGELFF.

This clonotype was picked up a small number of times. The chain joins TRBV20-1 to TRBJ2-5; 9 bases are a match to TRBD2. CDR1 is DFQATT and CDR2 is SNEGSKA in the germline V gene (reference sequence). The CDR3 has 17 residues. Unmatched junction bases numbered 13, after V lost 0 bases and J lost 5 bases. CDR3 sequence: CSARDPLLAGIWETQYF. DNA for the CDR3: TGCAGTGCTAGAGATCCCCTCCTAGCGGGAATATGGGAGACCCAGTACTTC.

This clonotype was seen a single time. The V and J genes are TRBV5-1 and TRBJ2-2; 7 bases agree with TRBD2. The CDR3 has 15 amino acids. The germline gives CDR1 SGHRS, CDR2 YFSETQ. The ends lost 4 bases at V and 9 bases at J; junction bases unmatched: 12. The CDR3 protein is CASSPSGKGARELFF. The DNA for the CDR3 is TGCGCCAGCAGCCCAAGCGGGAAGGGAGCCCGGGAGCTGTTTTTT.

This clonotype turned up a few times. CDR3 nucleotide sequence: TGTGCCATCAGTGAAGGACTAGCGGGAGCCTACGAGCAGTACTTC. Its translation: CAISEGLAGAYEQYF. The chain uses TRBV10-3 and TRBJ2-7; 13 nucleotides match TRBD2. The CDR3 has 15 amino acids. The J segment lost 2 bases and the V segment lost 3 bases, leaving 1 base of the junction unmatched. Germline V CDR1 and CDR2: ENHRY, SYGVKD.